Below, 6 T cell receptor beta chains from the same sample are listed, as sequenced in a study of read filtering for tumor transcriptome and immune sequencing. Molecular barcoded adaptors covering alpha/delta and beta/gamma chains were used on around 370 ng RNA. A single record per CDR3 protein comes from TCRdb applying MiXCR to the reads. This sample yields approximately 61,000 distinct CDR3 sequences, of which under 20% are seen a single time; over 12% belongs to the top ten. The specimen was a population of CD138-negative cells sorted from bone marrow. The receptors derive from a donor older than 35 with multiple myeloma.

Ten or more counts support this clonotype. The chain combines TRBV20-1 with TRBJ1-5; a possible D gene is TRBD1 (6 bases). Germline V gene lookup returns CDR1 DFQATT and CDR2 SNEGSKA (reference sequence). The V end lost 3 bases, the J end lost 5 bases, and 11 bases lay between the germline ends. The CDR3 loop spans 13 amino acids. In DNA, the CDR3 is TGCAGTGCTAGTGGCAGGGGCTATCAGCCCCAGCATTTT. Residues: CSASGRGYQPQHF.

This clonotype came up a few times. The V call is TRBV14, the J call TRBJ1-1; no clear D gene. The CDR3 runs to 14 residues. CDR1 is SGHDN and CDR2 is FVKESK in the germline V gene. Trimming shortened V by 3 bases and J by 6 bases, and 14 bases separated the two germline ends. The chain's CDR3 is CASSHREGSSEAFF. The CDR3 DNA is TGTGCCAGCAGCCATCGGGAGGGTTCATCTGAAGCTTTCTTT.

This clonotype was observed a handful of times. The gene calls are TRBV11-2 and TRBJ2-2; 9 bases match TRBD1. J was trimmed by 4 bases and V by 5 bases; bases with no gene match: 5. CDR1 is SGHAT and CDR2 is FQNNGV in the germline V gene. The CDR3 spans 15 residues. CDR3 nucleotides: TGTGCCAGCAGCCCCGGACAGGGGCCCACCGGGGAGCTGTTTTTT. Encoded protein: CASSPGQGPTGELFF. Filled out from reference TRBV11-2 and TRBJ2-2, the complete variable domain reads EAGVAQSPRYKIIEKRQSVAFWCNPISGHATLYWYQQILGQGPKLLIQFQNNGVVDDSQLPKDRFSAERLKGVDSTLKIQPAKLEDSAVYLCASSPGQGPTGELFFGEGSRLTVL.

At least ten counts were recorded for this clonotype. The chain is built from TRBV9 and TRBJ2-7, with 8 bases identical to TRBD2. The V segment lost 0 bases and the J segment 1 base; nucleotides outside the gene matches: 6. CDR1 and CDR2 from the germline V gene are SGDLS and YYNGEE. This CDR3 is built from 16 residues. The DNA for the CDR3 is TGTGCCAGCAGCGTAGGCCCCTCGGGAGGGTCCTACGAGCAGTACTTC. Its translation: CASSVGPSGGSYEQYF.

This clonotype was seen just once. This may arise from a read error, as a much more abundant clone is one base away. CDR3 sequence reads: CASSTISGSYVNERFF. CDR3 DNA: TGTGCCAGTAGTACCATATCGGGGAGTTACGTTAATGAGCGGTTCTTC. The chain uses TRBV19 and TRBJ2-1; possibly TRBD2 for D (5 bases). The CDR3 length is 16 residues. The germline V gene encodes CDR1 LNHDA and CDR2 SQIVND (reference sequence).

The table lists this clonotype with many counts. As DNA, the CDR3 is TGTGCCAGCAGCTTAGTGCTAGCGGGAGCGATCGGGGAGCTGTTTTTT. Amino acid sequence: CASSLVLAGAIGELFF. The V gene is TRBV7-9, the J gene TRBJ2-2; 10 bases fit TRBD2. Germline CDR1 and CDR2: SEHNR and FQNEAQ (reference sequence). Losses at the gene ends were 1 base for V and 7 bases for J; bases not matched to a gene: 6. This CDR3 is 16 amino acids long.